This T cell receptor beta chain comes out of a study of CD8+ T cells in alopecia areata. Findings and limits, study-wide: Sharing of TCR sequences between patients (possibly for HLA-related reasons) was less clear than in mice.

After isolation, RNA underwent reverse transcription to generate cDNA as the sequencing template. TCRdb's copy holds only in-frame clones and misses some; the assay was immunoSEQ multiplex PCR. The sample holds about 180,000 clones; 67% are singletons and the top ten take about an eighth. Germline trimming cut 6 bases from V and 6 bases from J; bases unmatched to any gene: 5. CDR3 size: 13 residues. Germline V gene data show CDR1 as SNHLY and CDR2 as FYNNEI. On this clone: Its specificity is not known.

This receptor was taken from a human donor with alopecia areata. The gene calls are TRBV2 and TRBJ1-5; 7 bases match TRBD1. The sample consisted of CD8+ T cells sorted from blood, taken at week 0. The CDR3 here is CASRRTGGQPQHF. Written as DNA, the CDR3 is TGTGCCAGCAGGCGGACAGGTGGTCAGCCCCAGCATTTT.